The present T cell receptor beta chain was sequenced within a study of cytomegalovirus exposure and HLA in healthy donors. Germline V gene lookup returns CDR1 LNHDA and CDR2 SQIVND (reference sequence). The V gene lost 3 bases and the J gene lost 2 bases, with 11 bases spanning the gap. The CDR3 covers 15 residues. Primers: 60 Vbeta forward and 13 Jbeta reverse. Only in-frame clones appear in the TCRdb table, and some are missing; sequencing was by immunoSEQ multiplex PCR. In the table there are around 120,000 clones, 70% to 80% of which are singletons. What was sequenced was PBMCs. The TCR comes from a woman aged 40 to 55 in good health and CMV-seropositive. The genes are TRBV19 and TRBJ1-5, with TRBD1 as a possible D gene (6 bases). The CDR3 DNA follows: TGTGCCAGTAGTATCGAAGGGGGAGGCAATCAGCCCCAGCATTTT. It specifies CASSIEGGGNQPQHF.